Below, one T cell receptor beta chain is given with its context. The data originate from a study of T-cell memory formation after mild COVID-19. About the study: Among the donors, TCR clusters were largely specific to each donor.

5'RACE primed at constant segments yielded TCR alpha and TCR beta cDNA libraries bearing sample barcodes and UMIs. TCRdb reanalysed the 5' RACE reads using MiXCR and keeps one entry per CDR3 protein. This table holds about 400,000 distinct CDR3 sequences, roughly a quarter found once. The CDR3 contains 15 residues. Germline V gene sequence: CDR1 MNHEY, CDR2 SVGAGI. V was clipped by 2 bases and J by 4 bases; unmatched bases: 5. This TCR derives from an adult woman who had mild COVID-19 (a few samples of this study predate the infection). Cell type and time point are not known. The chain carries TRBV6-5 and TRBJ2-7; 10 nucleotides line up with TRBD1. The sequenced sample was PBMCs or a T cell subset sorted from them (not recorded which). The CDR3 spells CASSYDRDRGYEQYF. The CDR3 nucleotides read TGTGCCAGCAGTTACGACCGGGACAGGGGTTACGAGCAGTACTTC.